This TCR beta chain was observed in a study of T cells after yellow fever vaccination. As for the study in general: Preparing low-cell-number fractions relied on SMART-Seq v4 Ultra Low Input. Broader study findings: Some clonotypes were seen in both the CD4 and the CD8 compartments. These made up a small share and likely arose from convergent recombination.

MiXCR was run by TCRdb on the 5' RACE reads, yielding one entry per CDR3 protein. The repertoire holds fewer than 400,000 distinct CDR3 sequences, with around 11% as singletons. This CDR3 is 12 amino acids long. Trimming shortened V by 2 bases and J by 6 bases, and 8 bases separated the two germline ends. Per germline, CDR1 SEHNR and CDR2 FQNEAQ (reference sequence). Comment on this clonotype: Its antigen is not known.

The receptor was isolated from a man younger than 35 who received the YFV17D yellow fever vaccine. V is TRBV7-9 and J is TRBJ2-7; D not resolved. This sample comprised CD4+ T cells sorted from PBMCs, obtained 45 days after the yellow fever booster vaccination. This chain's CDR3 is CASSLMGLEQYF. The CDR3 DNA is TGTGCCAGCAGCTTAATGGGTCTCGAGCAGTACTTC.